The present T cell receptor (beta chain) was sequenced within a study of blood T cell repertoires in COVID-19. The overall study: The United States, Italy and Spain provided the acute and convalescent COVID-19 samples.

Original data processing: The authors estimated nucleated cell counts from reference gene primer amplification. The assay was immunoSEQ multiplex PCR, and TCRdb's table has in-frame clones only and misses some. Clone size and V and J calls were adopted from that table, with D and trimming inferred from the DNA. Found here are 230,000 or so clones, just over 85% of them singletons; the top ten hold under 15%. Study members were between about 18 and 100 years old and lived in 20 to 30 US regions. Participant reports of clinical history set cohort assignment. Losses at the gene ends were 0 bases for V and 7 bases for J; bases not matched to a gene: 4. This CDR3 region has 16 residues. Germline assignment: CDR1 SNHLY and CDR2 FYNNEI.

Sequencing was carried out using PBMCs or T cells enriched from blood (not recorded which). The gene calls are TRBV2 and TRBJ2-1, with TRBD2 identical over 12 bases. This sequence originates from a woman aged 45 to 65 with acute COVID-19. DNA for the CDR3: TGTGCCAGCAGTGAAGCGCTGCTAGCGGGAGGGAATGAGCAGTTCTTC. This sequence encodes CASSEALLAGGNEQFF.